Shown below are 28 T cell receptor beta chains from a single sample sequenced in a study of Ad26.COV2.S vaccination and SARS-CoV-2 variants. The data were produced by immunoSEQ multiplex PCR, yet TCRdb's version contains in-frame clones alone and is incomplete. Altogether hundreds of thousands of clones are present, approximately 88% being singletons, with the ten largest covering over 1.3%. The treatment denotes: some 20 received Ad26.COV2.S at low or high dose, single or two shots; about 5 received placebo; per-sample allocation not given. Repertoires come from day 63 after the first vaccine or placebo injection. This sample comprised peripheral blood, obtained in a trial of Ad26.COV2.S vaccine versus placebo. Receptors were obtained from a person between 18 and 60 years old who received the Ad26.COV2.S COVID-19 vaccine or a placebo.

The chain uses TRBV10-3 and TRBJ2-1, with D possibly TRBD2 on 5 matching bases. The CDR3 length is 15 residues. Per germline, CDR1 ENHRY and CDR2 SYGVKD. V dropped 7 bases and J dropped 5 bases, with 18 bases sitting between them. The CDR3 spells CAITAGEVNDNEQFF. CDR3 DNA sequence: TGTGCCATCACGGCCGGGGAAGTAAACGACAATGAGCAGTTCTTC.

This clone was counted only a few times. The chain has TRBV5-1 and TRBJ2-2; 7 bases are a match to TRBD2. Germline assignment: CDR1 SGHRS and CDR2 YFSETQ. The CDR3 has 14 residues. With V trimmed by 4 bases and J by 7 bases, 7 bases remained unmatched. The DNA for the CDR3 is TGCGCCAGCAGCCCGCTAACTAGCGTCGGGGAGCTGTTTTTT. Translated, it gives CASSPLTSVGELFF.

This clone was seen only once. The chain has TRBV7-3 and TRBJ2-7, with 7 bases that match TRBD2. The germline V gene has CDR1 SGHTA and CDR2 FQGTGA. CDR3 length equals 15 residues. V shed 2 bases, J shed 0 bases, and the junction held 4 bases outside the gene matches. CDR3 region: CASSLSSGSSYEQYF. CDR3 bases: TGTGCCAGCAGCTTATCTAGCGGCAGCTCCTACGAGCAGTACTTC.

The chain recombines TRBV7-9 with TRBJ2-1, with TRBD2 matching over 10 bases. CDR1 is SEHNR, CDR2 FQNEAQ, per germline (reference sequence). The CDR3 totals 15 residues. The junction had 5 bases not matched to a gene; V was cut back by 5 bases and J by 4 bases. CDR3 bases: TGTGCCAGCAGCCAAACGGGACTAGCGTACAATGAGCAGTTCTTC. As protein: CASSQTGLAYNEQFF.

The rearrangement joins TRBV6-5 to TRBJ1-2; no clear D. In germline, CDR1 is MNHEY, CDR2 SVGAGI. Trimming took off 10 bases at V and 8 bases at J, with 14 bases between the two ends. The CDR3 length is 11 residues. In nucleotides, the CDR3 is TGTGCCACCTTGACGGTTTGGGGCTACACCTTC. As protein: CATLTVWGYTF.

The rearrangement uses TRBV6-5 and TRBJ2-3, with D maybe TRBD1 (6 bases). Trimming took off 7 bases at V and 1 base at J, with 12 bases between the two ends. Germline loops: CDR1 MNHEY, CDR2 SVGAGI. This CDR3 spans 14 amino acids. The CDR3 nucleotides read TGTGCCAGCAAAGGGGGTTTGGGCACAGATACGCAGTATTTT. Protein sequence: CASKGGLGTDTQYF.

The chain carries TRBV3-1 (or the pseudogene TRBV3-2) and TRBJ2-1; the match to TRBD2 covers 7 bases. This CDR3 has 19 residues. Germline CDR1 and CDR2: LGHDT and YNNKEL (reference sequence). Trimming at V came to 3 bases and at J to 7 bases, leaving 21 bases not matched to a gene. The CDR3 sequence is CASSHRVITPGLRSNEQFF. The CDR3 nucleotides are TGTGCCAGCAGCCACAGAGTAATAACGCCGGGACTACGATCGAATGAGCAGTTCTTC.

CDR3 sequence reads: CSVEDGDTQYF. The CDR3 nucleotides read TGCAGCGTTGAAGACGGAGATACGCAGTATTTT. J is TRBJ2-3 and V is TRBV29-1; D call uncertain. The CDR3 spans 11 residues. Germline CDR1 and CDR2: SQVTM and ANQGSEA. The V end lost 0 bases, the J end lost 5 bases, and 3 bases lay between the germline ends.

This chain uses TRBV7-9 with TRBJ1-2; 12 bases map to TRBD1. This CDR3 is 14 amino acids long. V dropped 5 bases and J dropped 5; count of bases not matched to a gene: 3. The germline V gene encodes CDR1 SEHNR and CDR2 FQNEAQ (reference sequence). The CDR3 DNA reads TGTGCCAGCAGCGAGGGACAGGGGGCTTATGGCTACACCTTC. Translated: CASSEGQGAYGYTF.

The CDR3 bases are TGTGCCAGCAGTTTAAGCGGGAGGGCCACCGGGGAGCTGTTTTTT. Its protein is CASSLSGRATGELFF. V and J are TRBV27 and TRBJ2-2, with TRBD2 matching 10 bases. After removal of 2 bases from V and 4 bases from J, the junction contained 1 base not matched to a gene. Germline CDR1 reads MNHEY; CDR2 reads SMNVEV (reference sequence). The CDR3 extends over 15 amino acids.

The chain carries TRBV28 and TRBJ1-4; 7 nucleotides align to TRBD1. With 9 bases clipped from V and 5 bases from J, the junction kept 3 bases outside the gene matches. Germline lookup yields CDR1 MDHEN and CDR2 SYDVKM. The CDR3 sequence is 12 residues long. The CDR3 DNA is TGTGCCAGTTCGGGACAGAATGAAAAACTGTTTTTT. This gives the protein CASSGQNEKLFF.

The J gene is TRBJ2-7, the V gene TRBV7-8, with TRBD2 as a possible D gene (6 bases). V gave up 5 bases and J gave up 3 bases, with 11 bases separating them. The CDR3 covers 13 residues. Germline V gene data show CDR1 as SGHVS and CDR2 as FQNEAQ. In DNA, the CDR3 is TGTGCCAGCAGCCAGGGACTTATCTACGAGCAGTACTTC. It is translated as CASSQGLIYEQYF. Using reference TRBV7-8 and TRBJ2-7 for the parts outside the CDR3, the full variable domain is GAGVSQSPRYKVAKRGQDVALRCDPISGHVSLFWYQQALGQGPEFLTYFQNEAQLDKSGLPSDRFFAERPEGSVSTLKIQRTQQEDSAVYLCASSQGLIYEQYFGPGTRLTVT.

This chain links TRBV29-1 with TRBJ2-7; TRBD2 agrees at 8 bases. V lost 4 bases, J lost 5 bases, and 10 bases stayed unmatched. CDR1 is SQVTM, CDR2 ANQGSEA, per germline. This CDR3 has 14 amino acids. As DNA, the CDR3 is TGCAGCGTTGGCCCTCCGGGAGGGTCCCACGAGCAGTACTTC. It codes for CSVGPPGGSHEQYF.

The V and J genes are TRBV5-1 and TRBJ1-2, with unresolved D. This CDR3 is built from 14 residues. Deletions cut 0 bases from V and 4 bases from J, with 10 bases between. Per the germline V gene, CDR1 is SGHRS and CDR2 is YFSETQ. CDR3 loop: CASSLGQVLYGYTF. CDR3 coding DNA: TGCGCCAGCAGCTTGGGGCAGGTGCTCTATGGCTACACCTTC.

This rearrangement joins TRBV6-5 to TRBJ2-1, with D unclear. Per germline, CDR1 MNHEY and CDR2 SVGAGI. Trimming shortened V by 10 bases and J by 6 bases, and 10 bases separated the two germline ends. The CDR3 has 11 residues. CDR3 region: CAKQTVNEQFF. The CDR3 DNA sequence: TGTGCCAAGCAGACCGTCAATGAGCAGTTCTTC.

About this clone: In the same sample, other DNA sequences code for this CDR3. V gene TRBV7-9 combines with J gene TRBJ2-7; 7 bases fit TRBD1. This CDR3 spans 15 amino acids. V trimming: 1 base; J trimming: 0 bases; junction bases outside the gene matches: 3. Germline V gene sequence: CDR1 SEHNR, CDR2 FQNEAQ (reference sequence). The CDR3 nucleotides read TGTGCCAGCAGCTTAGGCCGGACAGGCTCCTACGAGCAGTACTTC. Its translation: CASSLGRTGSYEQYF.

The genes are TRBV19 and TRBJ1-1, with D uncertain. In germline, CDR1 is LNHDA, CDR2 SQIVND (reference sequence). V dropped 3 bases and J dropped 1 base, with 12 bases sitting between them. The CDR3 has 15 residues. This chain's CDR3 is CASSIPASGNTEAFF. The CDR3 DNA follows: TGTGCCAGTAGTATCCCCGCCTCCGGGAACACTGAAGCTTTCTTT.

The chain uses TRBV7-2 and TRBJ2-7; 9 positions agree with TRBD1. CDR3 size: 14 residues. After removal of 5 bases from V and 6 bases from J, the junction contained 8 bases not matched to a gene. CDR1 is SGHTA and CDR2 is FQGNSA in the germline V gene. The CDR3 protein is CASSPHDRGAEQYF. Written as DNA, the CDR3 is TGTGCCAGCAGCCCCCACGACAGGGGGGCCGAGCAGTACTTC.

The chain uses TRBV11-1 and TRBJ2-7; D is ambiguous. The germline V gene encodes CDR1 SGHAT and CDR2 FQDESV (reference sequence). V was cut by 5 bases and J by 7 bases, with 18 bases left in between. This CDR3 spans 14 amino acids. The CDR3 region is CASSPWSALGEQYF. Here the CDR3 DNA reads TGTGCCAGCAGCCCCTGGAGCGCTCTTGGGGAGCAGTACTTC. Variable domain in full (rest from reference TRBV11-1 and TRBJ2-7): EAEVAQSPRYKITEKSQAVAFWCDPISGHATLYWYRQILGQGPELLVQFQDESVVDDSQLPKDRFSAERLKGVDSTLKIQPAELGDSAMYLCASSPWSALGEQYFGPGTRLTVT.

The V and J genes are TRBV7-2 and TRBJ1-1; D may be TRBD1 (5 bases). Per the germline V gene, CDR1 is SGHTA and CDR2 is FQGNSA. The CDR3 extends over 15 amino acids. The V end was cut by 4 bases, the J end by 9 bases, with 21 bases between. For the CDR3, the DNA is TGTGCCAGCAGCTCCACCCGGGGGGGGAACTTGAAAGCTTTCTTT. Protein product: CASSSTRGGNLKAFF.

This chain joins TRBV7-8 and TRBJ2-2; 8 bases agree with TRBD2. Losses at the gene ends were 6 bases for V and 3 bases for J; bases not matched to a gene: 6. The length of the CDR3 is 15 residues. The germline V gene encodes CDR1 SGHVS and CDR2 FQNEAQ. This CDR3 is CASRINGGDTGELFF. CDR3 sequence (DNA): TGTGCCAGCAGGATTAACGGGGGGGACACCGGGGAGCTGTTTTTT.

This chain uses TRBV4-2 with TRBJ1-4, with 8 nucleotides matching TRBD1. CDR1 and CDR2 from the germline V gene are LGHNA and YNFKEQ. The trim removed 2 bases at V and 3 bases at J, leaving 8 bases unmatched. There are 17 residues in the CDR3. The CDR3 here is CASSQQAADRANEKLFF. DNA for the CDR3: TGTGCCAGCAGCCAACAGGCCGCGGACAGGGCTAATGAAAAACTGTTTTTT.

The chain uses TRBV5-1 and TRBJ2-3; the D is unclear. CDR3 length: 13 amino acids. Germline V CDR1 and CDR2: SGHRS, YFSETQ. V dropped 2 bases and J dropped 1 base, with 5 bases sitting between them. For the CDR3, the DNA is TGCGCCAGCAGCTTCGAGGGCACAGATACGCAGTATTTT. Translated: CASSFEGTDTQYF.

The V call is TRBV5-1, the J call TRBJ1-2, with 7 bases identical to TRBD1. Germline V gene sequence: CDR1 SGHRS, CDR2 YFSETQ. The CDR3 contains 15 residues. V gave up 1 base and J gave up 7 bases; unmatched junction bases: 10. Written as DNA, the CDR3 is TGCGCCAGCAGCTTGTGGCCGACAGGGTCCGGTGGCTACACCTTC. Protein product: CASSLWPTGSGGYTF.

This clone was observed once. The chain joins TRBV6-5 to TRBJ1-1; maybe TRBD1 (5 bases). The CDR3 has 15 residues. Deletions cut 7 bases from V and 1 base from J, with 16 bases between. Germline V gene lookup returns CDR1 MNHEY and CDR2 SVGAGI. CDR3 sequence (DNA): TGTGCCAGCACAAGGACTGGCCAGGGGAACACTGAAGCTTTCTTT. Its translation: CASTRTGQGNTEAFF.

The chain recombines TRBV5-4 with TRBJ2-1; D not resolved. CDR3 size: 14 residues. V was cut by 6 bases and J by 0 bases, with 10 bases left in between. Germline CDR1 SGHNT, CDR2 YYREEE (reference sequence). The CDR3 loop reads CASTTPSSYNEQFF. The CDR3 DNA sequence: TGTGCCAGCACGACTCCCAGCTCCTACAATGAGCAGTTCTTC.

The chain carries TRBV7-9 and TRBJ2-3; no clear D. The germline V gene encodes CDR1 SEHNR and CDR2 FQNEAQ (reference sequence). The CDR3 covers 16 residues. Trimming took off 4 bases at V and 3 bases at J, with 17 bases between the two ends. As DNA, the CDR3 is TGTGCCAGCAGCTCCCATTTAGCATTGGGGACAGATACGCAGTATTTT. It is translated as CASSSHLALGTDTQYF.

CDR3 DNA: TGTGCCTGGAGGTTAAGCTCTGGAAACACCATATATTTT. Translation gives CAWRLSSGNTIYF. This chain connects TRBV30 to TRBJ1-3; D ambiguous. The germline V gene has CDR1 GTSNPN and CDR2 SVGIG (reference sequence). V lost 3 bases and J lost 0, with 6 bases in between. CDR3 length: 13 amino acids.